These 24 T cell receptor beta chains share one sample of origin, sequenced in a study of beta chain features in type 1 diabetes. The sequenced template was cDNA made from the entire isolated RNA. Sequenced by immunoSEQ multiplex PCR; TCRdb stores in-frame clones only, minus some. The table lists about 150,000 clones, 9% to 9.5% of them singletons. The sample comprised central memory CD4+ T cells from blood. The origin of the receptors is a man younger than 35 in good health.

This clone has more than one count but fewer than ten. The identical CDR3 is also encoded by other nucleotide sequences in the sample. V is TRBV7-9 and J is TRBJ1-4; TRBD1 agrees at 8 bases. The CDR3 length is 14 residues. The V segment lost 4 bases and the J segment 7 bases; nucleotides outside the gene matches: 5. Germline-derived CDR1 and CDR2 are SEHNR and FQNEAQ (reference sequence). The CDR3 nucleotides are TGTGCCAGCAGCTCCGGACAGGGAACTGAAAAACTGTTTTTT. Translation: CASSSGQGTEKLFF. Based on the CDR3 plus reference TRBV7-9 and TRBJ1-4, the full variable domain is DTGVSQNPRHKITKRGQNVTFRCDPISEHNRLYWYRQTLGQGPEFLTYFQNEAQLEKSRLLSDRFSAERPKGSFSTLEIQRTEQGDSAMYLCASSSGQGTEKLFFGSGTQLSVL.

This clone has only a few counts. The chain couples TRBV4-3 to TRBJ2-2; 7 bases align to TRBD1. The germline V gene has CDR1 LGHNA and CDR2 YSLEER. V lost 4 bases and J lost 3; bases outside the gene matches: 8. The CDR3 totals 16 residues. The chain's CDR3 is CASSLNLGQYTGELFF. CDR3 coding DNA: TGCGCCAGCAGCCTAAACTTGGGACAGTACACCGGGGAGCTGTTTTTT.

This clone was seen at least ten times. The rearrangement joins TRBV29-1 to TRBJ1-2; TRBD1 matches 9 bases. Trimming took 4 bases from V and 8 from J; bases not matched to a gene: 5. CDR3 length equals 12 residues. Germline lookup yields CDR1 SQVTM and CDR2 ANQGSEA. DNA for the CDR3: TGCAGCGTTGTAGGGACAGGGAGAGGCTACACCTTC. Translated, it gives CSVVGTGRGYTF.

This clone has a handful of counts. The chain combines TRBV9 with TRBJ1-1; the D is unclear. The CDR3 has 14 amino acids. The V end was cut by 0 bases, the J end by 2 bases, with 8 bases between. Germline lookup yields CDR1 SGDLS and CDR2 YYNGEE. For the CDR3, the DNA is TGTGCCAGCAGCGTAGATAACAGTAACACTGAAGCTTTCTTT. It yields the protein CASSVDNSNTEAFF.

The chain has TRBV19 and TRBJ2-1; 7 bases align to TRBD2. This CDR3 is built from 16 residues. After removal of 5 bases from V and 8 bases from J, the junction contained 15 bases not matched to a gene. Germline CDR1 and CDR2: LNHDA and SQIVND (reference sequence). In DNA form, the CDR3 reads TGTGCCAGTAGTGGCTTCGGGACTAAGAGTATAGATGAGCAGTTCTTC. Amino acids: CASSGFGTKSIDEQFF.

This clone was picked up a small number of times. V is TRBV21-1 and J is TRBJ2-5; the table's D call TRBD2 went unverified against the DNA. TRBV21-1 is listed as a pseudogene. The CDR3 is made up of 14 amino acids. The CDR3 here is CASSKTLVGETQYF. CDR3 in DNA: TGTGCCAGCAGCAAGACCCTAGTAGGAGAGACCCAGTACTTC.

The chain is built from TRBV7-3 and TRBJ2-5; a weak D match, TRBD1 (5 bases). The J call is in doubt because the DNA end fits TRBJ2-7 better. CDR1 SGHTA and CDR2 FQGTGA come from the germline V gene. The CDR3 is made up of 14 amino acids. The CDR3 DNA reads TGTGCCAGCAGCTCGGACAAAAGCTCCTACGAGCAGTACTTC. It codes for CASSSDKSSYEQYF.

V is TRBV5-1 and J is TRBJ1-2; D possibly corresponds to TRBD1 (5 bases). This CDR3 is 15 amino acids long. CDR1 is SGHRS, CDR2 YFSETQ, per germline. V dropped 3 bases and J dropped 0 bases, with 12 bases sitting between them. This CDR3 is CASSSVGGSNYGYTF. The CDR3 bases are TGCGCCAGCAGCTCGGTGGGGGGTTCTAACTATGGCTACACCTTC.

There are a few counts of this clone. The chain uses TRBV11-2 and TRBJ2-3, with a weak D call TRBD2 (5 bases). Germline CDR1 is SGHAT and CDR2 is FQNNGV. CDR3 length equals 14 residues. V lost 7 bases and J 6 bases, leaving 17 bases between the germline ends. The CDR3 sequence is CASIRTGIVDTQYF. CDR3 nucleotides: TGTGCCAGCATACGGACGGGAATTGTGGATACGCAGTATTTT.

About this clone: Other nucleotide sequences from this sample produce the same CDR3. The chain recombines TRBV18 with TRBJ2-5, with TRBD1 identical over 7 bases. The CDR3 spans 14 residues. V lost 2 bases and J lost 4; bases outside the gene matches: 4. The germline V gene has CDR1 KGHSH and CDR2 LQKENI. The CDR3, as DNA: TGTGCCAGCTCACCATTGACAGGGTTAGAGACCCAGTACTTC. Translated: CASSPLTGLETQYF.

V is TRBV7-9 and J is TRBJ1-2; no firm D call. Looked up from germline, CDR1 is SEHNR and CDR2 is FQNEAQ (reference sequence). The V gene lost 5 bases and the J gene lost 0 bases, with 13 bases spanning the gap. The CDR3 has 15 residues. CDR3 region: CASSPETFANYGYTF. In DNA, the CDR3 is TGTGCCAGCAGCCCTGAGACATTCGCTAACTATGGCTACACCTTC.

The chain links TRBV7-2 to TRBJ2-1; tentative D call: TRBD2 (7 bases). The length of the CDR3 is 15 residues. CDR1 is SGHTA and CDR2 is FQGNSA in the germline V gene. The ends were cut back, 6 bases at V and 8 bases at J, with 20 bases in the middle. CDR3 sequence: CASRHGGGPLDEQFF. The CDR3 region has the DNA TGTGCCAGCAGACATGGGGGGGGCCCCTTAGATGAGCAGTTCTTC.

This clone appeared a few times. CDR3 region: CASSYMYPSAEAFF. For the CDR3, the DNA is TGTGCCAGCAGTTATATGTATCCGTCGGCTGAAGCTTTCTTT. The chain couples TRBV6-6 to TRBJ1-1; D gene unclear. The germline gives CDR1 MNHNY, CDR2 SVGAGI (reference sequence). Between the trimmed V and J ends, which lost 3 bases and 6 bases, there was a span of 14 bases. The CDR3 loop spans 14 amino acids.

This chain uses TRBV6-5 with TRBJ1-5; TRBD1 aligns across 8 bases. CDR1 and CDR2 (germline): MNHEY, SVGAGI. This CDR3 is 14 amino acids long. Losses at the gene ends were 5 bases for V and 7 bases for J; bases not matched to a gene: 7. CDR3 region: CASSTGQGGQPQHF. The CDR3 DNA sequence: TGTGCCAGCAGTACAGGACAGGGAGGACAGCCCCAGCATTTT.

The chain is built from TRBV7-9 and TRBJ2-1, with TRBD2 matching 10 bases. V was clipped by 10 bases and J by 5 bases; unmatched bases: 11. The CDR3 consists of 15 residues. Germline lookup yields CDR1 SEHNR and CDR2 FQNEAQ (reference sequence). The CDR3 loop is CATLQKRGGDNEQFF. The CDR3 DNA reads as TGTGCCACGTTACAAAAGCGGGGGGGTGACAATGAGCAGTTCTTC.

A few counts support this clone. This chain connects TRBV7-2 to TRBJ2-7; 8 nucleotides align to TRBD1. Trimming at V came to 5 bases and at J to 7 bases, leaving 4 bases not matched to a gene. From germline, CDR1 is SGHTA and CDR2 FQGNSA. CDR3 length: 12 residues. In nucleotides, the CDR3 is TGTGCCAGCAGCCCAGGGGGCTCGGAGCAGTACTTC. It encodes CASSPGGSEQYF. Based on the CDR3 plus reference TRBV7-2 and TRBJ2-7, the full variable domain is GAGVSQSPSNKVTEKGKDVELRCDPISGHTALYWYRQSLGQGLEFLIYFQGNSAPDKSGLPSDRFSAERTGGSVSTLTIQRTQQEDSAVYLCASSPGGSEQYFGPGTRLTVT.

This clone was counted a few times. The gene calls are TRBV5-4 and TRBJ1-2; 7 bases map to TRBD1. The CDR3 contains 13 residues. Per the germline V gene, CDR1 is SGHNT and CDR2 is YYREEE (reference sequence). The J segment lost 4 bases and the V segment lost 6 bases, leaving 6 bases of the junction unmatched. CDR3 DNA sequence: TGTGCCAGCAACCCGACAGGGACCTATGGCTACACCTTC. Protein sequence: CASNPTGTYGYTF.

This clone was detected ten times or more. CDR3 in DNA: TGTGCCAGCAGCTTAGTGCAGGGAAGATACAATGAGCAGTTCTTC. Amino acids: CASSLVQGRYNEQFF. The chain is built from TRBV7-9 and TRBJ2-1; a weak D match, TRBD1 (5 bases). The CDR3 consists of 15 residues. Germline V gene lookup returns CDR1 SEHNR and CDR2 FQNEAQ (reference sequence). With 1 base removed from V and 4 bases from J, the gap between germline ends came to 11 bases.

This clone was counted ten times or more. The V gene is TRBV7-2, the J gene TRBJ2-3, with TRBD2 identical over 8 bases. The germline CDR1 and CDR2 sequences are SGHTA and FQGNSA. Trimming took 7 bases from V and 0 from J; bases not matched to a gene: 3. This CDR3 is built from 14 residues. DNA for the CDR3: TGTGCCAGCAAGCGGGGGCAGAGCACAGATACGCAGTATTTT. Translated: CASKRGQSTDTQYF.

The genes are TRBV30 and TRBJ2-3, with TRBD2 identical over 11 bases. The CDR3 has 18 residues. Germline values: CDR1 GTSNPN, CDR2 SVGIG (reference sequence). V shed 0 bases and J 1 base; nucleotides not matched to a gene: 9. CDR3 sequence reads: CAWSVGVASGGRTDTQYF. The CDR3 bases are TGTGCCTGGAGTGTGGGGGTAGCTAGCGGGGGGCGCACAGATACGCAGTATTTT.

Written as DNA, the CDR3 is TGTGCCAGCTCACCACCGGGGACAGGTGCCGCCGAGCAGTACTTC. Residues: CASSPPGTGAAEQYF. V usage is TRBV18 and J usage is TRBJ2-7, with TRBD1 matching 8 bases. Germline V gene data show CDR1 as KGHSH and CDR2 as LQKENI. V shed 0 bases and J 6 bases; nucleotides not matched to a gene: 7. This CDR3 has 15 residues. The whole variable domain, filled in from reference TRBV18 and TRBJ2-7, reads NAGVMQNPRHLVRRRGQEARLRCSPMKGHSHVYWYRQLPEEGLKFMVYLQKENIIDESGMPKERFSAEFPKEGPSILRIQQVVRGDSAAYFCASSPPGTGAAEQYFGPGTRLTVT.

This clone was seen a handful of times. The V gene is TRBV19, the J gene TRBJ2-2; 9 positions match TRBD1. CDR3 length equals 16 residues. The trim removed 5 bases at V and 1 base at J, leaving 5 bases unmatched. CDR1 is LNHDA and CDR2 is SQIVND in the germline V gene (reference sequence). CDR3 sequence: CASSADRGWNTGELFF. CDR3 nucleotides: TGTGCCAGTAGTGCGGACAGGGGCTGGAACACCGGGGAGCTGTTTTTT.

A few counts support this clone. This sequence joins TRBV5-4 and TRBJ2-3, with 10 bases fitting TRBD2. J gave up 1 base and V 4 bases, and 3 bases lay outside the gene matches. The CDR3 runs to 15 residues. Germline V gene lookup returns CDR1 SGHNT and CDR2 YYREEE (reference sequence). The CDR3 DNA reads as TGTGCCAGCAGCCTTAGCGGGGGGCGCACAGATACGCAGTATTTT. Protein sequence: CASSLSGGRTDTQYF.

CDR3 sequence (DNA): TGTGCCAGCAGCTTGGACAGGGCCAATGAAAAACTGTTTTTT. It encodes CASSLDRANEKLFF. V gene TRBV5-4 combines with J gene TRBJ1-4; tentative D call: TRBD1 (6 bases). V was shortened by 0 bases and J by 5 bases, with 8 bases between the two germline ends. CDR1 is SGHNT and CDR2 is YYREEE in the germline V gene (reference sequence). This CDR3 is built from 14 residues.